One and the same sample provided the 26 T cell receptor beta chains below, sequenced in a study of shared clonotypes between healthy human individuals. Method: immunoSEQ multiplex PCR; TCRdb's copy keeps in-frame clones and lacks some. Of around 430,000 clones in the sample, more than 75% were seen once. Sequencing input: PBMCs. All receptors come from a woman between 40 and 55 years old in good health. Some clones in this sample may be carry-over from other donors' samples.

The rearrangement links TRBV18 to TRBJ1-6, with TRBD1 matching over 7 bases. After removal of 6 bases from V and 8 bases from J, the junction contained 7 bases not matched to a gene. The CDR3 loop spans 14 amino acids. CDR1 is KGHSH and CDR2 is LQKENI in the germline V gene. The CDR3 bases are TGTGCCAGCTCCCAAGGGGGCTCGGATTCACCCCTCCACTTT. It encodes CASSQGGSDSPLHF.

The chain links TRBV27 to TRBJ1-5; 7 bases agree with TRBD1. The germline gives CDR1 MNHEY, CDR2 SMNVEV (reference sequence). The length of the CDR3 is 13 residues. V dropped 8 bases and J dropped 6; count of bases not matched to a gene: 7. CDR3 sequence: CASAHTGVQPQHF. The DNA of the CDR3 is TGTGCCAGCGCCCACACAGGGGTTCAGCCCCAGCATTTT.

The chain combines TRBV6-1 with TRBJ1-2, with 8 bases matching TRBD1. This CDR3 contains 14 residues. The V and J ends lost 6 bases and 5 bases, in that order; junction bases with no gene match: 8. Per the germline V gene, CDR1 is MNHNS and CDR2 is SASEGT. The CDR3 here is CASRSGQGEYGYTF. The CDR3, as DNA: TGTGCCAGCAGATCTGGACAGGGAGAATATGGCTACACCTTC.

The CDR3 DNA is TGTGCCAGCAGCTTCCGGGGGGCCTCCCTCACAGATACGCAGTATTTT. Protein sequence: CASSFRGASLTDTQYF. The V gene is TRBV11-2, the J gene TRBJ2-3, with D perhaps matching TRBD2 (7 bases). Trimming left V 3 bases short and J 2 bases short, with 15 bases between. CDR1 is SGHAT and CDR2 is FQNNGV in the germline V gene. This CDR3 spans 16 amino acids.

The chain uses TRBV2 and TRBJ2-2; D is possibly TRBD2 (5 bases). V was trimmed by 1 base and J by 5 bases, leaving 11 bases between them. The CDR3 covers 15 residues. Germline V lookup: CDR1 SNHLY, CDR2 FYNNEI. The CDR3 region is CASSEVGLGTGELFF. The CDR3 DNA is TGTGCCAGCAGTGAAGTAGGACTCGGGACCGGGGAGCTGTTTTTT.

This clone showed up just a few times. V usage is TRBV7-8 and J usage is TRBJ2-3, with 7 bases identical to TRBD1. The CDR3 loop spans 17 amino acids. Germline assignment: CDR1 SGHVS and CDR2 FQNEAQ. After removal of 3 bases from V and 0 bases from J, the junction contained 9 bases not matched to a gene. The CDR3 bases are TGTGCCAGCAGCTTCAGACAGGGATTGAGGAGCACAGATACGCAGTATTTT. This sequence encodes CASSFRQGLRSTDTQYF.

This clone showed up many times. The rearrangement uses TRBV6-5 and TRBJ1-2; no clear D gene. The V gene lost 0 bases and the J gene lost 5 bases, with 4 bases spanning the gap. This CDR3 is 12 amino acids long. In germline, CDR1 is MNHEY, CDR2 SVGAGI. The CDR3 here is CASSYSGYGYTF. As DNA, the CDR3 is TGTGCCAGCAGTTACTCAGGGTATGGCTACACCTTC.

The V gene is TRBV28, the J gene TRBJ1-1; 12 bases line up with TRBD1. CDR1 and CDR2 from the germline V gene are MDHEN and SYDVKM. Trimming took 3 bases from V and 1 from J; bases not matched to a gene: 9. The CDR3 extends over 18 amino acids. The CDR3 DNA sequence: TGTGCCAGCAGTTTGCCCGGGACAGGGGGCGCTTGGAACACTGAAGCTTTCTTT. This sequence encodes CASSLPGTGGAWNTEAFF.

This chain connects TRBV30 to TRBJ1-1, with D possibly TRBD1 on 5 matching bases. Germline CDR1 GTSNPN, CDR2 SVGIG (reference sequence). The CDR3 spans 11 residues. Trimming cost V 4 bases and J 7 bases, with 10 bases left between them. The CDR3 loop is CAWNGAFEAFF. CDR3 DNA sequence: TGTGCCTGGAACGGGGCCTTTGAAGCTTTCTTT.

This chain connects TRBV9 to TRBJ2-1, with 12 bases lining up with TRBD2. V trimming: 4 bases; J trimming: 9 bases; junction bases outside the gene matches: 11. Germline V gene lookup returns CDR1 SGDLS and CDR2 YYNGEE. The CDR3 contains 16 residues. CDR3 amino acids: CASSSIGLAGGFEQFF. In nucleotides, the CDR3 is TGTGCCAGCAGCTCGATTGGGCTAGCGGGAGGGTTTGAGCAGTTCTTC. Based on the CDR3 plus reference TRBV9 and TRBJ2-1, the full variable domain is DSGVTQTPKHLITATGQRVTLRCSPRSGDLSVYWYQQSLDQGLQFLIQYYNGEERAKGNILERFSAQQFPDLHSELNLSSLELGDSALYFCASSSIGLAGGFEQFFGPGTRLTVL.

The chain couples TRBV28 to TRBJ2-7; D remains unclear. There are 15 residues in the CDR3. Germline lookup yields CDR1 MDHEN and CDR2 SYDVKM. V was trimmed by 6 bases and J by 2 bases, leaving 17 bases between them. CDR3 loop: CASSLGYGPTYEQYF. CDR3 sequence (DNA): TGTGCCAGCAGCCTGGGGTACGGCCCAACCTACGAGCAGTACTTC.

In its sample, this clone was seen a few times. A junction boundary mismatches the germline segment, possibly from a read error. J is TRBJ2-5 and V is TRBV18, with D possibly TRBD2 on 6 matching bases. The germline gives CDR1 KGHSH, CDR2 LQKENI. The CDR3 is 13 residues long. CDR3 loop: CASSPGTQGTQYF. Written as DNA, the CDR3 is TGTGCCAGCTCACCAGGGACTCAAGGGACCCAGTACTTC.

The chain combines TRBV10-2 with TRBJ1-1, with unresolved D. From germline, CDR1 is WSHSY and CDR2 SAAADI. Trimming cost V 0 bases and J 0 bases, with 8 bases left between them. This CDR3 is 15 amino acids long. CDR3 residues: CASSESADMNTEAFF. CDR3 nucleotides: TGCGCCAGCAGTGAGTCGGCAGATATGAACACTGAAGCTTTCTTT.

This clone was detected once. V and J are TRBV11-2 and TRBJ2-3; TRBD2 aligns across 9 bases. J lost 3 bases, V lost 1 base, and 5 bases had no gene match. This CDR3 has 16 residues. CDR1 is SGHAT, CDR2 FQNNGV, per germline. The CDR3 DNA is TGTGCCAGCAGCTTAGGATTTAGCGGGAGTACAGATACGCAGTATTTT. This sequence encodes CASSLGFSGSTDTQYF.

This sequence joins TRBV21-1 and TRBJ1-2; the tabulated D call, TRBD1, remains unverified against the DNA. TRBV21-1 is given as a pseudogene. The CDR3 length is 14 residues. The CDR3 bases are TGTGCCAGCAGCAAAGGGGGGACACCGAAAGGCTACACCTTC. Protein: CASSKGGTPKGYTF.

Of note for this clone: This sample includes further DNA sequences coding for the same CDR3. The CDR3 here is CASSRPNTEAFF. CDR3 nucleotides: TGTGCCAGCAGTAGACCAAACACTGAAGCTTTCTTT. This rearrangement joins TRBV28 to TRBJ1-1; D gene uncertain. Germline V gene lookup returns CDR1 MDHEN and CDR2 SYDVKM. The CDR3 sequence is 12 residues long. The ends were cut back, 5 bases at V and 2 bases at J, with 6 bases in the middle.

The chain has TRBV10-3 and TRBJ2-5; D may correspond to TRBD1 or TRBD2 (5 bases each). The J call may be wrong; the DNA end is better matched by TRBJ2-7. Germline loops: CDR1 ENHRY, CDR2 SYGVKD. CDR3 length: 14 residues. CDR3 DNA: TGTGCCATCAGTATCCGGGACGGCGATTACGAGCAGTACTTC. Amino acid sequence: CAISIRDGDYEQYF.

The genes are TRBV12-2 and TRBJ2-7. TRBV12-2 represents a pseudogene. The CDR3 runs 16 residues. As DNA, the CDR3 is TGTGCAAGTCGCTTAGGGCGAGGTGCCAGGCGGTACGAGCAGTACTTC. Amino acids: CASRLGRGARRYEQYF.

This chain joins TRBV18 and TRBJ2-1, with D tentatively TRBD1 or TRBD2 (5 bases each). Germline V gene sequence: CDR1 KGHSH, CDR2 LQKENI. There are 14 residues in the CDR3. Deletions cut 5 bases from V and 5 bases from J, with 13 bases between. In DNA form, the CDR3 reads TGTGCCAGCTCATTACGGGACGACAACAATGAGCAGTTCTTC. This codes for CASSLRDDNNEQFF.

In this sample, this clone turned up once. For the CDR3, the DNA is TGTGCCAGCAGTTTCGGACAGGGGGCAAGGTACAATGAGCAGTTCTTC. Translating gives CASSFGQGARYNEQFF. This chain joins TRBV9 and TRBJ2-1; 11 bases align to TRBD1. With V trimmed by 5 bases and J by 4 bases, 8 bases remained unmatched. The CDR3 loop spans 16 amino acids. CDR1 and CDR2 (germline): SGDLS, YYNGEE.

This rearrangement joins TRBV11-2 to TRBJ2-3, with 9 bases that match TRBD2. Germline V gives CDR1 SGHAT, CDR2 FQNNGV. The V gene end was trimmed by 5 bases and the J gene end by 0 bases; junction bases not matched to a gene: 6. This CDR3 contains 16 residues. The CDR3 coding sequence is TGTGCCAGCAGCGCCCTGACTAGCGGTAGCACAGATACGCAGTATTTT. Protein sequence: CASSALTSGSTDTQYF.

The chain recombines TRBV2 with TRBJ1-5; 8 bases align to TRBD1. The CDR3 runs to 13 residues. The germline CDR1 and CDR2 sequences are SNHLY and FYNNEI. Trimming cost V 11 bases and J 5 bases; bases outside gene matches: 8. CDR3 nucleotide sequence: TGTGCCCAACAGGGGGAGCGGGATCAGCCCCAGCATTTT. It translates to CAQQGERDQPQHF.

V and J are TRBV9 and TRBJ1-3; D is possibly TRBD1 (5 bases). The V end lost 0 bases, the J end lost 1 base, and 8 bases lay between the germline ends. The CDR3 totals 15 residues. Germline loops: CDR1 SGDLS, CDR2 YYNGEE. This CDR3 reads CASSVVPGSGNTIYF. In DNA form, the CDR3 reads TGTGCCAGCAGCGTAGTGCCAGGGTCTGGAAACACCATATATTTT.

This clone is a singleton in its sample. The chain couples TRBV20-1 to TRBJ2-1; D is perhaps TRBD2 (5 bases). This CDR3 is 11 amino acids long. From germline, CDR1 is DFQATT and CDR2 SNEGSKA (reference sequence). Trimming left V 6 bases short and J 8 bases short, with 11 bases between. CDR3: CSAGLLDEQFF. CDR3 DNA sequence: TGCAGTGCCGGACTCTTGGATGAGCAGTTCTTC.

The chain links TRBV5-1 to TRBJ1-3; D remains unclear. The CDR3 totals 15 residues. The V end was cut by 2 bases, the J end by 0 bases, with 9 bases between. Germline assignment: CDR1 SGHRS and CDR2 YFSETQ. CDR3 DNA sequence: TGCGCCAGCAGCTTCGACGGGCACTCTGGAAACACCATATATTTT. Its protein is CASSFDGHSGNTIYF.

V gene TRBV6-4 combines with J gene TRBJ2-6; D remains ambiguous. This CDR3 has 18 amino acids. The V gene's germline CDR1 is MRHNA and CDR2 SNTAGT. Trimming took off 5 bases at V and 5 bases at J, with 22 bases between the two ends. Here the CDR3 reads CASSNQYSRQSRANVLTF. DNA for the CDR3: TGTGCCAGCAGTAACCAGTACTCACGACAAAGTCGGGCCAACGTCCTGACTTTC.